The 3 T cell receptor beta chains below all came from one sample that was sequenced in a study of PD-1 blockade in classical Hodgkin lymphoma. Measured with immunoSEQ multiplex PCR; TCRdb has only the in-frame clones, and not every one. This sample has approximately 98,000 clones, with about 89% found just once. Patients all relapsed after autologous stem cell transplantation, and there was variation in brentuximab vedotin exposure. Specimen: peripheral blood mononuclear cells (PBMCs), collected before the second cycle of nivolumab. These receptors originate from a human donor with classical Hodgkin lymphoma.

This clone appeared a single time. The V call is TRBV5-4, the J call TRBJ2-4; either TRBD1 or TRBD2 may fit D (6 bases each). The germline V gene encodes CDR1 SGHNT and CDR2 YYREEE (reference sequence). V was cut by 4 bases and J by 11 bases, with 28 bases left in between. The CDR3 covers 17 residues. The CDR3 loop reads CASSPRRQTGAGNFQYF. The CDR3, as DNA: TGTGCCAGCAGCCCCCGAAGGCAGACGGGGGCGGGGAATTTTCAGTACTTC.

This rearrangement joins TRBV6-1 to TRBJ1-1; D is unresolved. Germline CDR1 MNHNS, CDR2 SASEGT. The ends were cut back, 6 bases at V and 5 bases at J, with 7 bases in the middle. The CDR3 contains 11 residues. The CDR3 DNA reads TGTGCCAGCAGCCTAATTACTGAAGCTTTCTTT. Protein product: CASSLITEAFF.

This clone was seen only once. This rearrangement joins TRBV7-2 to TRBJ2-1, with D possibly being TRBD2 (5 bases). V was cut by 6 bases and J by 7 bases, with 13 bases left in between. This CDR3 contains 13 residues. CDR1 and CDR2 (germline): SGHTA, FQGNSA. CDR3 residues: CASRPGDGNEQFF. DNA of the CDR3: TGTGCCAGCAGACCCGGGGATGGGAATGAGCAGTTCTTC. The variable domain in full, with the rest retrieved from reference TRBV7-2 and TRBJ2-1, is GAGVSQSPSNKVTEKGKDVELRCDPISGHTALYWYRQSLGQGLEFLIYFQGNSAPDKSGLPSDRFSAERTGGSVSTLTIQRTQQEDSAVYLCASRPGDGNEQFFGPGTRLTVL.